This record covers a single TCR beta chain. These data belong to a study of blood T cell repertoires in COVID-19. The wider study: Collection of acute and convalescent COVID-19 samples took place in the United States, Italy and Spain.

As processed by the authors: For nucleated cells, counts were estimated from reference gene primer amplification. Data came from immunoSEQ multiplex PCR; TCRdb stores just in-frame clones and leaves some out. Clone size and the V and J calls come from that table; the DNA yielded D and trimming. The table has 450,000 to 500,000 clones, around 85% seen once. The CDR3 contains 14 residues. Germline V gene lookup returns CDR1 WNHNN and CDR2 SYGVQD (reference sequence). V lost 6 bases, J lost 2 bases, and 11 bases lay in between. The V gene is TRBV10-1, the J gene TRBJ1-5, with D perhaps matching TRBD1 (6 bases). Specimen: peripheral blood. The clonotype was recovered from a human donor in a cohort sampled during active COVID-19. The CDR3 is CASRSTGRNQPQHF. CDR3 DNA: TGCGCCAGCAGATCGACAGGTCGCAATCAGCCCCAGCATTTT.